This T cell receptor beta chain derives from a study of blood T cell repertoires in COVID-19. Sequenced by immunoSEQ multiplex PCR; TCRdb stores in-frame clones only, minus some. The sample includes roughly 220,000 clones, roughly nine tenths seen only once; the top ten take roughly a tenth. Germline lookup yields CDR1 LNHDA and CDR2 SQIVND (reference sequence). There are 15 residues in the CDR3. Trimming left V 0 bases short and J 1 base short, with 10 bases between. The chain recombines TRBV19 with TRBJ2-7; unclear D gene. Sequenced material: peripheral blood. The sequence came from a woman between 50 and 59 years old with COVID-19, enrolled during active disease. The CDR3 DNA reads as TGTGCCAGTAGTATAGATCCTGCCAGTTCCTACGAGCAGTACTTC. It is translated as CASSIDPASSYEQYF.